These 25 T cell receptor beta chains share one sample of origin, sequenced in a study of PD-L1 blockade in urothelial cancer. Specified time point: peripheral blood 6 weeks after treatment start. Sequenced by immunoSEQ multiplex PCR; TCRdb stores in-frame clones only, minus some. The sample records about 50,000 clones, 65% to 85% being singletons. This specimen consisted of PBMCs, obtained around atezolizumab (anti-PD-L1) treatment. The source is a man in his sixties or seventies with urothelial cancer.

The CDR3: CAWSVGEGGRIYTEAFF. CDR3 DNA sequence: TGTGCCTGGAGTGTAGGGGAGGGGGGGCGCATTTACACTGAAGCTTTCTTT. The J gene is TRBJ1-1, the V gene TRBV30, with D perhaps TRBD1 (6 bases). CDR1 and CDR2 from the germline V gene are GTSNPN and SVGIG (reference sequence). The CDR3 length is 17 residues. The V end lost 0 bases, the J end lost 3 bases, and 20 bases lay between the germline ends.

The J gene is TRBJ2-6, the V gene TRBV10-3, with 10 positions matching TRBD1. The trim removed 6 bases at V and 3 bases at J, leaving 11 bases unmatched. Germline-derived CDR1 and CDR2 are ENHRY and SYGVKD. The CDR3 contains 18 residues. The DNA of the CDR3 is TGTGCCATCAGGCCCGGGACAGGGGAAATTGTTGGGGCCAACGTCCTGACTTTC. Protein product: CAIRPGTGEIVGANVLTF.

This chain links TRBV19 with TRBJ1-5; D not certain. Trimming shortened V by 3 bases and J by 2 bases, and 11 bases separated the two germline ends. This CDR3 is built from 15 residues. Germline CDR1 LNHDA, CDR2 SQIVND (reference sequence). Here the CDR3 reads CASSMNREGNQPQHF. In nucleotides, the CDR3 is TGTGCCAGTAGTATGAATAGGGAGGGCAATCAGCCCCAGCATTTT.

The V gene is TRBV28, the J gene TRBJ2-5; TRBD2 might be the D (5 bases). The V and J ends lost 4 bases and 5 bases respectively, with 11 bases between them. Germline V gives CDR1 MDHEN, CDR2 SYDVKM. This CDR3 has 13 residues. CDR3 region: CASSSLVGETQYF. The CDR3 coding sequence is TGTGCCAGCAGTTCACTAGTCGGGGAGACCCAGTACTTC. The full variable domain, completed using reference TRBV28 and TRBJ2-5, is DVKVTQSSRYLVKRTGEKVFLECVQDMDHENMFWYRQDPGLGLRLIYFSYDVKMKEKGDIPEGYSVSREKKERFSLILESASTNQTSMYLCASSSLVGETQYFGPGTRLLVL.

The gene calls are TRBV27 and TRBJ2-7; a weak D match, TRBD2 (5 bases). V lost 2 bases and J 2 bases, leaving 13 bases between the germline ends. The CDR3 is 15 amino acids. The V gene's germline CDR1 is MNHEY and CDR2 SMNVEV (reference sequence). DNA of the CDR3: TGTGCCAGCAGTTTAAGGAGAGGGATCGCCTACGAGCAGTACTTC. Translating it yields CASSLRRGIAYEQYF.

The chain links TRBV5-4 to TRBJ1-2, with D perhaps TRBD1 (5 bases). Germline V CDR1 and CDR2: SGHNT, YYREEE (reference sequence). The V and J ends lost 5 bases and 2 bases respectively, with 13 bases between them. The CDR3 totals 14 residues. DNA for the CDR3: TGTGCCAGCAGACAGGAGGGAAGGAACTATGGCTACACCTTC. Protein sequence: CASRQEGRNYGYTF.

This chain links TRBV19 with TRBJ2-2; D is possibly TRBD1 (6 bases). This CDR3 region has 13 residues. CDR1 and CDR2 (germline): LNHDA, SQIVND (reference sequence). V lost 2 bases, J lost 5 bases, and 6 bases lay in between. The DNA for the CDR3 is TGTGCCAGTAGTATAAGGGGGACCGGGGAGCTGTTTTTT. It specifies CASSIRGTGELFF. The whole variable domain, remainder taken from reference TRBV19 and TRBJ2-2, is DGGITQSPKYLFRKEGQNVTLSCEQNLNHDAMYWYRQDPGQGLRLIYYSQIVNDFQKGDIAEGYSVSREKKESFPLTVTSAQKNPTAFYLCASSIRGTGELFFGEGSRLTVL.

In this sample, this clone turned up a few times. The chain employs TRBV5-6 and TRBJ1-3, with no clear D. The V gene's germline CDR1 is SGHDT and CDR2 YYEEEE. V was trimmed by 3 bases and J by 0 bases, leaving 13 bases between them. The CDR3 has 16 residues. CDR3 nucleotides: TGTGCCAGCAGCTCGGCTAGGTCTAGCTCTGGAAACACCATATATTTT. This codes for CASSSARSSSGNTIYF.

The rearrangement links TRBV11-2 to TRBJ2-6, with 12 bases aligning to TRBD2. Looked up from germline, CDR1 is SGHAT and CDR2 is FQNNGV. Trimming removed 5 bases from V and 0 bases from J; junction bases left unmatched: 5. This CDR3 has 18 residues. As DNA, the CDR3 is TGTGCCAGCAGCCCGCGACTAGCGGGGGCCTCTGGGGCCAACGTCCTGACTTTC. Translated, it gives CASSPRLAGASGANVLTF.

The CDR3 DNA sequence: TGTGCCAGCAGTCCGCAGGGACAGGGCGGGGACGAGCAGTACTTC. This gives the protein CASSPQGQGGDEQYF. V and J are TRBV28 and TRBJ2-7, with TRBD1 matching over 9 bases. The CDR3 is 15 residues long. The trim removed 5 bases at V and 5 bases at J, leaving 10 bases unmatched. The germline V gene encodes CDR1 MDHEN and CDR2 SYDVKM.

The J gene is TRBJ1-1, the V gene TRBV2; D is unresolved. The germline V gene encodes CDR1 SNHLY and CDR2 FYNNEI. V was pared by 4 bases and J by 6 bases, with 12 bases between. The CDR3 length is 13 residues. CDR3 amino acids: CASSVRSPAEAFF. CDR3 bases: TGTGCCAGCAGTGTTCGGAGTCCCGCTGAAGCTTTCTTT.

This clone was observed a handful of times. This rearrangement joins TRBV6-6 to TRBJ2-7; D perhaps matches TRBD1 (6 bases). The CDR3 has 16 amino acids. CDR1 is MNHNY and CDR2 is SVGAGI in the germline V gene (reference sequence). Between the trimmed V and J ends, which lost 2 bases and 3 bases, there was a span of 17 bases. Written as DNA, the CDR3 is TGTGCCAGCAGTTACCTTTCGACAGGAACCCTCTACGAGCAGTACTTC. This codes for CASSYLSTGTLYEQYF.

Here the CDR3 DNA reads TGTGCCAGTAGTTCGCGGACTAGCGCACGCTACAATGAGCAGTTCTTC. Amino acid sequence: CASSSRTSARYNEQFF. The chain couples TRBV19 to TRBJ2-1, with 9 bases lining up with TRBD2. V shed 5 bases, J shed 3 bases, and the junction held 8 bases outside the gene matches. The CDR3 extends over 16 amino acids. CDR1 LNHDA and CDR2 SQIVND come from the germline V gene (reference sequence).

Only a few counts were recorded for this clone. CDR3 bases: TGTGCCAGCAGGGACAGGGGAATTCGGGACTATGGCTACACCTTC. Protein product: CASRDRGIRDYGYTF. V usage is TRBV28 and J usage is TRBJ1-2; TRBD1 aligns across 9 bases. V shed 6 bases and J 3 bases; nucleotides not matched to a gene: 8. CDR1 is MDHEN, CDR2 SYDVKM, per germline. The length of the CDR3 is 15 residues.

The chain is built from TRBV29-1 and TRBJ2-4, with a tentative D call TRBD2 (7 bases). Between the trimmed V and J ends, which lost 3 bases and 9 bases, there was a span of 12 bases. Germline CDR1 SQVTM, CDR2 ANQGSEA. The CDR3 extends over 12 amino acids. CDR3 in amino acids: CSVDGGQGIQYF. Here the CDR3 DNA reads TGCAGCGTTGACGGGGGGCAGGGCATTCAGTACTTC.

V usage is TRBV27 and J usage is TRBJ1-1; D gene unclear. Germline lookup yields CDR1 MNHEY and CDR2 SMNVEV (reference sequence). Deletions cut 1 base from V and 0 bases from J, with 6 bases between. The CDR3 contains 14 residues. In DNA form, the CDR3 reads TGTGCCAGCAGTTTATACGGGATGAACACTGAAGCTTTCTTT. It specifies CASSLYGMNTEAFF.

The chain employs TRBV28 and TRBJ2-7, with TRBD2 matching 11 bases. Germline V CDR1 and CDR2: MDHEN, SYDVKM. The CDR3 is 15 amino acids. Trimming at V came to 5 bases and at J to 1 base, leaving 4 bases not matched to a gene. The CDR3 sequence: CASSPLAGGSYEQYF. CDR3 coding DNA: TGTGCCAGCAGTCCTCTAGCGGGAGGATCCTACGAGCAGTACTTC.

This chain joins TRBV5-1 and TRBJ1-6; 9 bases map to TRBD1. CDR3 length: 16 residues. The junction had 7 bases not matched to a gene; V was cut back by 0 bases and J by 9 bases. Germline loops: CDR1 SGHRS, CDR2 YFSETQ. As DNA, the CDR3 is TGCGCCAGCAGCTTGGACCCACAGGGGGCAAGTTCACCCCTCCACTTT. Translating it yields CASSLDPQGASSPLHF.

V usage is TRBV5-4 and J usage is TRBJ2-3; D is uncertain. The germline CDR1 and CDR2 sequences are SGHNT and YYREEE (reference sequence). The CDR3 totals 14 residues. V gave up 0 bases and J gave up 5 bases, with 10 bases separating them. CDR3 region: CASSLAPTGDTQYF. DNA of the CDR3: TGTGCCAGCAGCTTGGCGCCAACTGGAGATACGCAGTATTTT.

The CDR3 coding sequence is TGTGCCAGCAGTTTATCTTCGTCTAGGGGGACCGGGGCCAACGTCCTGACTTTC. Protein: CASSLSSSRGTGANVLTF. The V gene is TRBV28, the J gene TRBJ2-6; D may be TRBD1 (6 bases). The CDR3 sequence is 18 residues long. Trimming removed 1 base at V and 4 bases at J, with 17 bases between. The germline gives CDR1 MDHEN, CDR2 SYDVKM.

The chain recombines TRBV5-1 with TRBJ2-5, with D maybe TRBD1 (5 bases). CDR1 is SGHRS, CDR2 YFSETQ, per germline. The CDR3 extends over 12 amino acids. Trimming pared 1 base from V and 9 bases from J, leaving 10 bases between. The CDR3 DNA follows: TGCGCCAGCAGCTTGACAGGCAGGGCCCAGTACTTC. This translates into CASSLTGRAQYF.

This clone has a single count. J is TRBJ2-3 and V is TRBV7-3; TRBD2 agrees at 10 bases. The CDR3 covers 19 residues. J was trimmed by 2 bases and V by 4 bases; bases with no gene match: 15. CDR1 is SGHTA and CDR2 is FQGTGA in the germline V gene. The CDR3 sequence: CASSSPSSGSVLSTDTQYF. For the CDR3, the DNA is TGTGCCAGCAGCTCCCCATCTAGCGGGAGCGTTTTGTCCACAGATACGCAGTATTTT. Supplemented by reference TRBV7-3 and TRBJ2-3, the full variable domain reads GAGVSQTPSNKVTEKGKYVELRCDPISGHTALYWYRQSLGQGPEFLIYFQGTGAADDSGLPNDRFFAVRPEGSVSTLKIQRTERGDSAVYLCASSSPSSGSVLSTDTQYFGPGTRLTVL.

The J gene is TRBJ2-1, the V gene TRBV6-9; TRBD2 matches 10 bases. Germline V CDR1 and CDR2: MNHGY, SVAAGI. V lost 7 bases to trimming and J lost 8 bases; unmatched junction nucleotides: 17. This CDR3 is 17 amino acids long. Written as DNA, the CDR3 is TGTGCCAGCATAGGGGGAGGGGAGCCTAGCGGGAGAGATGAGCAGTTCTTC. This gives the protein CASIGGGEPSGRDEQFF.

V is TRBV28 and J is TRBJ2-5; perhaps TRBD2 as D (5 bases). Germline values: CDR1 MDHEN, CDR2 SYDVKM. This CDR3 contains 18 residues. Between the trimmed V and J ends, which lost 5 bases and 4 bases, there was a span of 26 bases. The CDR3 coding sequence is TGTGCCAGCAGTCTTGGTCGGAGAGGGTACTACCTGGGAGAGACCCAGTACTTC. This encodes CASSLGRRGYYLGETQYF.

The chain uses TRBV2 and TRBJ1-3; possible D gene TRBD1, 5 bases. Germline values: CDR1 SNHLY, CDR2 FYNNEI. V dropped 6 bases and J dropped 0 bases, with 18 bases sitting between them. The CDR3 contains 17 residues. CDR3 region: CASRKGQLILSGNTIYF. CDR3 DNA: TGTGCCAGCAGGAAGGGGCAGCTGATTCTCTCTGGAAACACCATATATTTT.